This record looks at one TCR beta chain sequence and its context. Its antigen is not identified. This record comes from a study of OX40 agonist ivuxolimab in advanced cancers. Study background: Cancers in dose escalation were hepatocellular, melanoma, renal cell and head and neck. Partial responses were achieved by three patients, one with hepatocellular carcinoma and two with cutaneous melanoma. General observations from the study: Compared with others, partial responders at 0.1-3.0 mg/kg displayed clonal expansion among the lowest.

The table came from immunoSEQ multiplex PCR; TCRdb's copy has only in-frame clones and leaves some out. Of around 59,000 clones in the sample, approximately 86% are singletons; the top ten hold around 0.99%. V trimming: 3 bases; J trimming: 2 bases; junction bases outside the gene matches: 2. The CDR3 is 16 amino acids. The germline V gene encodes CDR1 KGHSH and CDR2 LQKENI. This TCR derives from an adult with an advanced solid tumor such as melanoma, head and neck, liver or kidney cancer. Sequencing used CD4+ or CD8+ T cells sorted from blood, obtained in a trial of the OX40 agonist ivuxolimab. J is TRBJ2-6 and V is TRBV18, with TRBD1 identical over 9 bases. CDR3 region: CASSPRTGAGANVLTF. The DNA for the CDR3 is TGTGCCAGCTCACCGAGGACAGGGGCTGGGGCCAACGTCCTGACTTTC.